The 20 T cell receptor beta chains given below trace back to one sample, sequenced in a study of cytomegalovirus exposure and HLA in healthy donors. PCR was performed using 60 Vbeta and 13 Jbeta primers. Sequencing was performed with immunoSEQ multiplex PCR; in TCRdb, only in-frame clones are kept and a portion is missing. This sample contains 130,000 or so clones. The sample comprised PBMCs. The receptors shown here come from a woman aged 40 to 55 in good health and CMV-seronegative.

The rearrangement uses TRBV18 and TRBJ1-1; 9 nucleotides agree with TRBD1. This CDR3 comprises 16 residues. Germline lookup yields CDR1 KGHSH and CDR2 LQKENI. The J segment lost 4 bases and the V segment lost 2 bases, leaving 8 bases of the junction unmatched. For the CDR3, the DNA is TGTGCCAGCTCACCATCACGGACAGGGGTGGGCACTGAAGCTTTCTTT. As protein: CASSPSRTGVGTEAFF.

The chain employs TRBV6-1 and TRBJ2-7; no clear D gene. Germline CDR1 and CDR2: MNHNS and SASEGT. V was shortened by 2 bases and J by 2 bases, with 4 bases between the two germline ends. The CDR3 consists of 12 residues. CDR3 in amino acids: CASSEQTYEQYF. The DNA for the CDR3 is TGTGCCAGCAGTGAACAAACCTACGAGCAGTACTTC.

This chain joins TRBV10-3 and TRBJ1-2; TRBD1 is a possible D gene (6 bases). Deletions cut 3 bases from V and 8 bases from J, with 16 bases between. The CDR3 spans 14 residues. Germline lookup yields CDR1 ENHRY and CDR2 SYGVKD. The CDR3 nucleotides read TGTGCCATCAGTGACTTGAGCAGGGGTGAGGGCTACACCTTC. Its protein product is CAISDLSRGEGYTF.

V and J are TRBV5-8 and TRBJ1-1; TRBD1 is a possible D gene (6 bases). Germline CDR1 is SGHTS and CDR2 is YDEGEE. V lost 1 base, J lost 1 base, and 11 bases lay in between. CDR3 length equals 15 residues. The CDR3: CASSLLWGPNTEAFF. In DNA form, the CDR3 reads TGTGCCAGCAGCTTGTTGTGGGGGCCGAACACTGAAGCTTTCTTT.

V gene TRBV15 combines with J gene TRBJ2-6, with D maybe TRBD2 (6 bases). Trimming pared 4 bases from V and 10 bases from J, leaving 20 bases between. Per germline, CDR1 LNHNV and CDR2 YYDKDF (reference sequence). The CDR3 consists of 16 residues. As DNA, the CDR3 is TGTGCCACCAGCATAGGAGGGGATTTCGGGACGAACGTCCTGACTTTC. Translation gives CATSIGGDFGTNVLTF.

The chain has TRBV19 and TRBJ2-3, with 12 nucleotides matching TRBD2. Germline CDR1 reads LNHDA; CDR2 reads SQIVND (reference sequence). Trimming at V came to 6 bases and at J to 7 bases, leaving 5 bases not matched to a gene. This CDR3 has 14 residues. DNA for the CDR3: TGTGCCAGTAGACCAGGACTAGCGGGGTATACGCAGTATTTT. Residues: CASRPGLAGYTQYF.

This chain links TRBV4-2 with TRBJ1-1; possible D gene TRBD1, 5 bases. Germline V gene sequence: CDR1 LGHNA, CDR2 YNFKEQ. This CDR3 contains 14 residues. V lost 0 bases and J lost 12, with 17 bases in between. Here the CDR3 reads CASSQDSGSGSSFF. As DNA, the CDR3 is TGTGCCAGCAGCCAAGATTCAGGGTCGGGTTCGTCTTTCTTT.

The chain is built from TRBV7-9 and TRBJ1-3, with a weak D call TRBD1 (5 bases). This CDR3 spans 14 amino acids. CDR1 and CDR2 from the germline V gene are SEHNR and FQNEAQ (reference sequence). The V end was cut by 1 base, the J end by 8 bases, with 12 bases between. The CDR3 DNA sequence: TGTGCCAGCAGCTTAGAGGTCTCGGGGGACACCATATATTTT. As protein: CASSLEVSGDTIYF. Full variable domain (remainder filled in from reference TRBV7-9 and TRBJ1-3): DTGVSQNPRHKITKRGQNVTFRCDPISEHNRLYWYRQTLGQGPEFLTYFQNEAQLEKSRLLSDRFSAERPKGSFSTLEIQRTEQGDSAMYLCASSLEVSGDTIYFGEGSWLTVV.

The V call is TRBV6-1, the J call TRBJ1-1; D remains ambiguous. Germline CDR1 is MNHNS and CDR2 is SASEGT. This CDR3 has 16 residues. V gave up 1 base and J gave up 1 base, with 13 bases separating them. DNA of the CDR3: TGTGCCAGCAGTGAAGATCGTCTGCCGGGGAACACTGAAGCTTTCTTT. It specifies CASSEDRLPGNTEAFF.

The rearrangement links TRBV11-2 to TRBJ1-2, with TRBD1 identical over 7 bases. V was clipped by 4 bases and J by 4 bases; unmatched bases: 9. Germline-derived CDR1 and CDR2 are SGHAT and FQNNGV. This CDR3 has 15 residues. The CDR3 sequence: CASSSRVGQSYGYTF. In nucleotides, the CDR3 is TGTGCCAGCAGCTCCAGGGTGGGACAGTCCTATGGCTACACCTTC.

The V and J genes are TRBV9 and TRBJ2-2; D unresolved. V was shortened by 4 bases and J by 4 bases, with 8 bases between the two germline ends. The CDR3 is 13 residues long. Germline-derived CDR1 and CDR2 are SGDLS and YYNGEE. CDR3 in amino acids: CASSPLVTGELFF. Here the CDR3 DNA reads TGTGCCAGCAGCCCCCTCGTCACCGGGGAGCTGTTTTTT. Based on the CDR3 plus reference TRBV9 and TRBJ2-2, the full variable domain is DSGVTQTPKHLITATGQRVTLRCSPRSGDLSVYWYQQSLDQGLQFLIQYYNGEERAKGNILERFSAQQFPDLHSELNLSSLELGDSALYFCASSPLVTGELFFGEGSRLTVL.

A note on this clone: The sample contains more than one DNA sequence encoding this CDR3. This chain uses TRBV5-6 with TRBJ2-7; D gene unclear. The CDR3 extends over 13 amino acids. The germline CDR1 and CDR2 sequences are SGHDT and YYEEEE. The V and J ends lost 0 bases and 0 bases respectively, with 4 bases between them. The DNA of the CDR3 is TGTGCCAGCAGCTTGGGCGTCTCCTACGAGCAGTACTTC. Protein product: CASSLGVSYEQYF.

The V call is TRBV10-3, the J call TRBJ1-1, with D hard to call. The CDR3 totals 17 residues. V was cut by 4 bases and J by 0 bases, with 18 bases left in between. The germline CDR1 and CDR2 sequences are ENHRY and SYGVKD. The CDR3 reads CAISGPRGSSLNTEAFF. As DNA, the CDR3 is TGTGCCATCAGTGGTCCTCGGGGATCCTCCCTGAACACTGAAGCTTTCTTT.

The chain recombines TRBV5-4 with TRBJ1-4; 8 nucleotides line up with TRBD1. J lost 7 bases, V lost 2 bases, and 4 bases had no gene match. Germline V CDR1 and CDR2: SGHNT, YYREEE (reference sequence). The CDR3 spans 14 residues. CDR3 in amino acids: CASSLGTGGEKLFF. In DNA form, the CDR3 reads TGTGCCAGCAGCTTAGGGACAGGCGGTGAAAAACTGTTTTTT.

The chain combines TRBV6-5 with TRBJ1-3, with 7 nucleotides matching TRBD1. The trim removed 6 bases at V and 2 bases at J, leaving 7 bases unmatched. Germline V lookup: CDR1 MNHEY, CDR2 SVGAGI. The CDR3 sequence is 15 residues long. The CDR3 DNA follows: TGTGCCAGCAGATTGGACAGGAACGCTGGAAACACCATATATTTT. Translated, it gives CASRLDRNAGNTIYF.

V and J are TRBV11-3 and TRBJ2-3; no firm D call. Germline-derived CDR1 and CDR2 are SGHNT and YENEEA. The CDR3 is 12 amino acids. Trimming removed 1 base at V and 4 bases at J, with 3 bases between. The CDR3 reads CASSLVSDTQYF. The CDR3 region has the DNA TGTGCCAGCAGCTTAGTCTCAGATACGCAGTATTTT.

V and J are TRBV5-6 and TRBJ2-7; D is undetermined. V lost 5 bases and J 1 base, leaving 10 bases between the germline ends. CDR1 and CDR2 from the germline V gene are SGHDT and YYEEEE. This CDR3 has 13 amino acids. In nucleotides, the CDR3 is TGTGCCAGCAGGTCAGATCTTTCCTACGAGCAGTACTTC. This sequence encodes CASRSDLSYEQYF.

The J gene is TRBJ1-1, the V gene TRBV10-1, with D unclear. V lost 0 bases, J lost 6 bases, and 8 bases lay in between. Germline V gives CDR1 WNHNN, CDR2 SYGVQD (reference sequence). The CDR3 consists of 13 residues. The CDR3 here is CASSESTGSEAFF. The CDR3 DNA reads TGCGCCAGCAGTGAGTCGACGGGGTCTGAAGCTTTCTTT.

This chain uses TRBV5-6 with TRBJ1-1, with D possibly TRBD1 on 5 matching bases. Germline V lookup: CDR1 SGHDT, CDR2 YYEEEE. With 0 bases removed from V and 1 base from J, the gap between germline ends came to 10 bases. CDR3 length equals 15 residues. The DNA of the CDR3 is TGTGCCAGCAGCTTGGCACCAGGGCCGAACACTGAAGCTTTCTTT. As protein: CASSLAPGPNTEAFF.

The chain combines TRBV6-5 with TRBJ2-3; unclear D gene. From germline, CDR1 is MNHEY and CDR2 SVGAGI. The CDR3 has 16 residues. Deletions cut 0 bases from V and 3 bases from J, with 13 bases between. The CDR3 spells CASSYSMPSLTDTQYF. CDR3 nucleotides: TGTGCCAGCAGTTACTCTATGCCTAGTTTAACAGATACGCAGTATTTT.